This is a list of T cell receptor beta chains from one sample in a study of cytotoxic CD8 clonotypes in ibrutinib-treated CLL. The table came from immunoSEQ multiplex PCR; TCRdb's copy has only in-frame clones and leaves some out. The sample lists roughly 200,000 clones, around 70% occurring once. The material sequenced was PBMCs, taken after 24 months of ibrutinib treatment. The receptors stem from a human donor with chronic lymphocytic leukemia. Both conserved end residues are part of each CDR3. The order of the fields is V gene, CDR3 protein.

TRBV15,CATSVGLAETQYF
TRBV28,CASSPHGTGTYEQYF
TRBV4-1,CASSQDRRKGFNYGYTF
TRBV19,CASSIAREAFF
TRBV28,CASSPTGTGNTEAFF
TRBV18,CASSPRRGWDQAFF
TRBV6-5,CASSYAPRQRNEKLFF
TRBV7-9,CASSFQGFQTNYGYTF
TRBV7-9,CASSLAPLGQFF
TRBV30,CAWSHRFGGGFLTDTQYF
TRBV29-1,CSVEDGKRQGFSLYGYTF
TRBV29-1,CSVESGTYEQYF
TRBV28,CASSIGQAGELFF
TRBV7-8,CASSTGTYYGYEQFF
TRBV5-6,CASSPVGGNYGYTF
TRBV25-1,CASSLTGLNQPQHF
TRBV4-1,CASSQRNYNEQFF
TRBV27,CASSLRRGGFYEQYF
TRBV4-3,CASSHEGPLNTEAFF
TRBV7-6,CASSERQGDGYTF
TRBV9,CASSVGLGVKDEQFF
TRBV6-1,CASSGAPGGEAFF
TRBV27,CASSLIRTANLYEQYF
TRBV4-1,CASSQDWVGSGELFF
TRBV5-6,CASSLRTYSLTQYF
TRBV10-3,CAISEFGQPQHF